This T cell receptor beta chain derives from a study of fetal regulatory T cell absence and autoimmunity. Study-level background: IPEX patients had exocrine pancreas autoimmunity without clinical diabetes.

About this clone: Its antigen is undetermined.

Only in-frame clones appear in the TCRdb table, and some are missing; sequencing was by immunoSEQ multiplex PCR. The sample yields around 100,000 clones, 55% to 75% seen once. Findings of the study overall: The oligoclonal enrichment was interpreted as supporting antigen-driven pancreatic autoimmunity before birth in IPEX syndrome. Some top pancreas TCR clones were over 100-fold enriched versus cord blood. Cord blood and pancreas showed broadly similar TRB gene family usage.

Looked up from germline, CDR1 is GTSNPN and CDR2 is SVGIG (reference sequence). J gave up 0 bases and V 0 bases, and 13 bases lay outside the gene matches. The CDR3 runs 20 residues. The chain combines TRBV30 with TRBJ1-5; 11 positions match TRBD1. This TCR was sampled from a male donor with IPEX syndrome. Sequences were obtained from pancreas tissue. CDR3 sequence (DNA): TGTGCCTGGAGTGTACCCCAGGGGACAGGGGGATACCTTAGCAATCAGCCCCAGCATTTT. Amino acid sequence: CAWSVPQGTGGYLSNQPQHF.